This is a list of T cell receptor beta chains from one sample in a study of cytomegalovirus exposure and HLA in healthy donors. Only in-frame clones appear in the TCRdb table, and some are missing; sequencing was by immunoSEQ multiplex PCR. The sample has about 130,000 clones; roughly four fifths are singletons. The specimen sequenced was PBMCs. The receptor source for this set is a male donor in good health and CMV-seropositive. Both conserved end residues are part of each CDR3. The D gene is left open where the match is weak. A clone size is listed for some rows: how often the clone was seen (once, few, many), or a class if it is expanded.

CDR3	DNA	size	D	V	J
CASSMSGSFNTGELFF	TGTGCCAGTAGTATGAGCGGGAGTTTTAACACCGGGGAGCTGTTTTTT	-	TRBD2	TRBV19	TRBJ2-2
CASSLVSSGSHEQYF	TGTGCCAGCAGCTTAGTATCTAGCGGGAGTCACGAGCAGTACTTC	-	TRBD2	TRBV11-2	TRBJ2-7
CASSPGSTQNEETQYF	TGTGCCAGCAGCCCTGGATCGACACAGAATGAAGAGACCCAGTACTTC	-	-	TRBV5-4	TRBJ2-5
CATSRGRQETQYF	TGTGCCACCAGCAGAGGGAGGCAAGAGACCCAGTACTTC	once	-	TRBV15	TRBJ2-5
CASSLNSGTGLWYF	TGCGCCAGCAGCCTTAACTCCGGGACAGGGCTATGGTACTTC	few	TRBD1	TRBV4-1	TRBJ2-7
CSVRQGVTGELFF	TGCAGCGTAAGACAGGGGGTTACCGGGGAGCTGTTTTTT	-	TRBD1	TRBV29-1	TRBJ2-2
CASRGEGGWYDEQFF	TGTGCCAGCCGAGGGGAGGGGGGGTGGTACGATGAGCAGTTCTTC	-	-	TRBV6-1	TRBJ2-1
CASSLGQGTDTQYF	TGTGCCAGCAGCTTAGGGCAGGGCACAGATACGCAGTATTTT	-	-	TRBV7-2	TRBJ2-3
CASSLTGAREQYF	TGTGCCAGCAGCTTGACGGGAGCGCGCGAGCAGTACTTC	-	-	TRBV5-4	TRBJ2-7
CAWNPLAGTGPYGYTF	TGTGCCTGGAACCCTCTGGCCGGGACAGGCCCCTATGGCTACACCTTC	-	TRBD1	TRBV30	TRBJ1-2
CASSEGEREIYEQYF	TGTGCCAGCAGTGAGGGCGAACGGGAGATCTACGAGCAGTACTTC	-	-	TRBV2	TRBJ2-7
CASRGGRAYEQYF	TGTGCCAGTAGGGGCGGGAGAGCCTACGAGCAGTACTTC	-	TRBD2	TRBV19	TRBJ2-7
CASSVDALGGVYEQYF	TGTGCCAGCAGCGTAGATGCGCTAGGGGGGGTCTACGAGCAGTACTTC	few	-	TRBV9	TRBJ2-7
CASSRQGDIYEQYF	TGTGCCAGCAGTCGACAGGGAGATATCTACGAGCAGTACTTC	-	TRBD1	TRBV6-1	TRBJ2-7
CASGTWDRGLEQYF	TGTGCCAGCGGCACATGGGACAGGGGGCTCGAGCAGTACTTC	once	TRBD1	TRBV28	TRBJ2-7
CASSPRGVLGYEQYF	TGTGCCAGCAGCCCCCGAGGAGTGTTGGGCTACGAGCAGTACTTC	-	-	TRBV7-8	TRBJ2-7
CAWSGQVTQYF	TGTGCCTGGAGCGGACAGGTCACGCAGTATTTT	-	TRBD1	TRBV30	TRBJ2-3
CASSYGGETQYF	TGTGCCAGCAGTTACGGGGGCGAGACCCAGTACTTC	-	-	TRBV6-5	TRBJ2-5
CASSGSSWLEQYF	TGTGCCAGCAGTGGGTCTAGCTGGCTCGAGCAGTACTTC	-	-	TRBV25-1	TRBJ2-7
CASSFGGTATGVLTF	TGTGCCAGCAGTTTTGGCGGGACTGCTACCGGAGTCCTGACTTTC	-	-	TRBV27	TRBJ2-6
CASRLQGNHEQYF	TGTGCCAGCAGGTTACAGGGTAACCACGAGCAGTACTTC	-	-	TRBV5-4	TRBJ2-7
CASSLEGAVNTEAFF	TGTGCCAGCAGCTTAGAGGGGGCAGTGAACACTGAAGCTTTCTTT	few	-	TRBV11-2	TRBJ1-1
CASSYSGGTGPYEQYF	TGTGCCAGCAGTTACTCCGGGGGGACAGGACCCTACGAGCAGTACTTC	once	-	TRBV6-5	TRBJ2-7
CASSRGDQPQHF	TGTGCCAGTAGTAGGGGGGATCAGCCCCAGCATTTT	once	-	TRBV19	TRBJ1-5
CSPQAIEQYF	TGCAGCCCCCAGGCGATCGAGCAGTACTTC	once	-	TRBV20-1	TRBJ2-7
CASSMGLAGIYEQYF	TGTGCCAGTAGTATGGGACTAGCGGGTATCTACGAGCAGTACTTC	-	TRBD2	TRBV19	TRBJ2-7
CASSQESSGGQYF	TGCGCCAGCAGCCAAGAGTCTAGCGGGGGTCAGTACTTC	-	TRBD2	TRBV4-1	TRBJ2-4
CASSRNLAGSSYNEQFF	TGCGCCAGCAGCCGTAATTTAGCGGGAAGCTCCTACAATGAGCAGTTCTTC	-	TRBD2	TRBV4-3	TRBJ2-1
CASSSGGRGEETQYF	TGTGCCAGCAGCTCCGGGGGTAGAGGTGAAGAGACCCAGTACTTC	-	-	TRBV7-3	TRBJ2-5
CAISESSGLAGEQETQYF	TGTGCCATCAGTGAGTCGAGTGGACTAGCGGGAGAGCAAGAGACCCAGTACTTC	-	TRBD2	TRBV10-3	TRBJ2-5
CASSLTLETGANVLTF	TGCGCCAGCAGCCTGACGCTGGAGACTGGGGCCAACGTCCTGACTTTC	once	-	TRBV4-3	TRBJ2-6
CASSLGRARGQLHTGELFF	TGCGCCAGCAGCTTGGGACGCGCCAGGGGGCAACTTCACACCGGGGAGCTGTTTTTT	-	TRBD1	TRBV5-1	TRBJ2-2
CASSLGLAGVGSYNEQFF	TGTGCCAGCAGCTTGGGACTAGCGGGCGTCGGCTCCTACAATGAGCAGTTCTTC	once	TRBD2	TRBV5-4	TRBJ2-1
CASSLVGLAIETQYF	TGTGCCAGCAGTCTTGTAGGGCTAGCGATAGAGACCCAGTACTTC	-	-	TRBV6-1	TRBJ2-5
CAINGQSTDTQYF	TGTGCCATCAACGGACAGAGCACAGATACGCAGTATTTT	-	-	TRBV10-3	TRBJ2-3
CASRLTGGAYEQYF	TGTGCCAGTAGGCTCACAGGGGGGGCCTACGAGCAGTACTTC	-	-	TRBV19	TRBJ2-7
CASSLTGYNEQFF	TGTGCCAGCAGCTTAACCGGTTACAATGAGCAGTTCTTC	once	-	TRBV7-3	TRBJ2-1
CASSPPGRVREQYF	TGTGCCAGCAGCCCACCGGGGAGGGTCAGGGAGCAGTACTTC	-	TRBD2	TRBV6-5	TRBJ2-7
CASSLAGGPTIGQFF	TGTGCCAGCAGCCTAGCGGGAGGGCCCACCATCGGGCAGTTCTTC	-	TRBD2	TRBV5-4	TRBJ2-1
CSVVEGHTEAFF	TGCAGCGTTGTCGAGGGTCACACTGAAGCTTTCTTT	-	-	TRBV29-1	TRBJ1-1
CASSPEAGTPYEQYF	TGTGCCAGCAGCCCGGAAGCGGGAACTCCCTACGAGCAGTACTTC	-	TRBD2	TRBV5-4	TRBJ2-7
CASALDWSGNTIYF	TGCGCCAGCGCACTTGACTGGTCTGGAAACACCATATATTTT	-	-	TRBV5-1	TRBJ1-3
CSVVGPRQLAKNIQYF	TGCAGCGTTGTAGGGCCCCGACAGTTAGCCAAAAACATTCAGTACTTC	once	-	TRBV29-1	TRBJ2-4
CASTSWAGSGANVLTF	TGTGCCAGCACCTCTTGGGCAGGTTCTGGGGCCAACGTCCTGACTTTC	-	-	TRBV2	TRBJ2-6
CAWREGLAPTYEQYF	TGTGCCTGGAGAGAGGGACTAGCCCCTACCTACGAGCAGTACTTC	few	TRBD2	TRBV30	TRBJ2-7
CASSPILRTSGRTYEQYF	TGTGCCAGTAGTCCTATACTAAGGACTAGCGGGAGAACCTACGAGCAGTACTTC	-	TRBD2	TRBV19	TRBJ2-7
CASSIRSGEFTDTQYF	TGTGCCAGTAGTATCAGGAGCGGCGAGTTCACAGATACGCAGTATTTT	-	-	TRBV19	TRBJ2-3